Shown below are 21 T cell receptor beta chains from a single sample sequenced in a study of T cells after yellow fever vaccination. TCRdb re-called the 5' RACE reads with MiXCR, one entry per CDR3 protein. This repertoire shows 300,000 to 400,000 distinct CDR3 sequences, 8.5% to 9% found once; its top ten account for around 17%. Here the sequenced sample was PBMCs, taken on the day of the first yellow fever vaccination. The receptors shown here come from a man in his late teens or twenties who received the YFV17D yellow fever vaccine.

This clonotype showed up just a few times. The rearrangement links TRBV19 to TRBJ1-5; no clear D gene. The V and J ends lost 7 bases and 2 bases respectively, with 9 bases between them. CDR3 length: 13 residues. Germline V gene lookup returns CDR1 LNHDA and CDR2 SQIVND (reference sequence). The CDR3, as DNA: TGTGCCAGTATGGGGTTCCGCAATCAGCCCCAGCATTTT. Encoded protein: CASMGFRNQPQHF.

The V call is TRBV7-2, the J call TRBJ1-1; a weak D match, TRBD1 (5 bases). The CDR3 has 15 amino acids. V lost 2 bases, J lost 2 bases, and 12 bases lay in between. The germline CDR1 and CDR2 sequences are SGHTA and FQGNSA. CDR3 region: CASSLYGGVNTEAFF. In DNA, the CDR3 is TGTGCCAGCAGCTTATATGGGGGGGTAAACACTGAAGCTTTCTTT.

Only a few counts were recorded for this clonotype. This chain connects TRBV20-1 to TRBJ2-7; a possible D gene is TRBD2 (6 bases). Trimming removed 6 bases at V and 5 bases at J, with 29 bases between. This CDR3 comprises 17 residues. Per the germline V gene, CDR1 is DFQATT and CDR2 is SNEGSKA (reference sequence). In nucleotides, the CDR3 is TGCAGTGCGCGGTGGACTGGTGGGGGGTCTGGGTACCACGAGCAGTACTTC. This gives the protein CSARWTGGGSGYHEQYF.

This clonotype appeared a few times. The J gene is TRBJ2-1, the V gene TRBV29-1, with D uncertain. CDR1 and CDR2 from the germline V gene are SQVTM and ANQGSEA. V lost 0 bases to trimming and J lost 10 bases, with 7 bases between them. The CDR3 covers 11 residues. As DNA, the CDR3 is TGCAGCGTTGAAGATCAAGGGGAGCAGTTCTTC. Its protein product is CSVEDQGEQFF.

This clonotype turned up a few times. The chain uses TRBV4-1 and TRBJ1-1; D is undetermined. Germline V CDR1 and CDR2: MGHRA, YSYEKL. V was shortened by 0 bases and J by 3 bases, with 11 bases between the two germline ends. CDR3 length: 15 residues. This chain's CDR3 is CASSQDPGSYTEAFF. The DNA for the CDR3 is TGCGCCAGCAGCCAAGACCCGGGGAGCTACACTGAAGCTTTCTTT.

This clonotype has ten or more counts. V usage is TRBV7-2 and J usage is TRBJ1-2; TRBD1 matches at 8 bases. CDR1 is SGHTA and CDR2 is FQGNSA in the germline V gene. The CDR3 covers 16 residues. V was pared by 5 bases and J by 4 bases, with 12 bases of the junction left unmatched. The CDR3 DNA reads TGTGCCAGCAGCAGTGGACAGGGAGGCTTAGGCTATGGCTACACCTTC. This translates into CASSSGQGGLGYGYTF.

The chain couples TRBV6-1 to TRBJ1-2; 7 positions match TRBD1. The germline CDR1 and CDR2 sequences are MNHNS and SASEGT. This CDR3 is built from 12 residues. The ends lost 7 bases at V and 5 bases at J; junction bases unmatched: 4. The DNA for the CDR3 is TGTGCCAGCAATCCAGGGGGGTATGGCTACACCTTC. Its protein product is CASNPGGYGYTF.

The rearrangement links TRBV12-3 or TRBV12-4 to TRBJ1-5; D call uncertain. V lost 7 bases and J lost 6, with 16 bases in between. The CDR3 has 14 amino acids. The CDR3 loop is CASTSPTGGQPQHF. DNA for the CDR3: TGTGCCAGCACCTCCCCGACGGGAGGTCAGCCCCAGCATTTT.

Concerning this clonotype itself: A much larger clone is a single base away; this may be a read error. The chain recombines TRBV6-2 or TRBV6-3 with TRBJ2-4, with D possibly TRBD2 on 5 matching bases. V lost 2 bases and J 9 bases, leaving 17 bases between the germline ends. The CDR3 has 15 residues. Looked up from germline, CDR1 is MNHEY and CDR2 is SVGEGT. CDR3 DNA sequence: TGTGCCAGCAGTTACATCGGGGTAGTCTCGGTCATTCAGTACTTC. Its translation is CASSYIGVVSVIQYF.

The J gene is TRBJ2-2, the V gene TRBV12-3 or TRBV12-4; D gene unclear. The CDR3 consists of 13 residues. The V end lost 5 bases, the J end lost 7 bases, and 11 bases lay between the germline ends. CDR3 sequence (DNA): TGTGCCAGCAGTACCCGGTTCGTCGGGGAGCTGTTTTTT. Translation: CASSTRFVGELFF.

The rearrangement links TRBV7-2 to TRBJ2-3; D ambiguous. The CDR3 covers 12 residues. Germline CDR1 SGHTA, CDR2 FQGNSA. Trimming left V 4 bases short and J 4 bases short, with 6 bases between. CDR3 sequence: CASSSFADTQYF. The CDR3 region has the DNA TGTGCCAGCAGCTCCTTCGCAGATACGCAGTATTTT.

This chain joins TRBV4-3 and TRBJ1-4; D not certain. The V gene lost 1 base and the J gene lost 6 bases, with 6 bases spanning the gap. The CDR3 has 13 residues. CDR1 and CDR2 (germline): LGHNA, YSLEER. CDR3 residues: CASSQGSYEKLFF. The DNA for the CDR3 is TGCGCCAGCAGCCAAGGCAGTTATGAAAAACTGTTTTTT.

This clonotype was counted many times. The chain has TRBV5-5 and TRBJ2-7; the D gene is possibly TRBD1 (6 bases). CDR1 SGHKS and CDR2 YYEKEE come from the germline V gene (reference sequence). CDR3 length: 14 amino acids. V lost 3 bases and J lost 3, with 13 bases in between. For the CDR3, the DNA is TGTGCCAGCAGCTCCGAAAGGACAGACTACGAGCAGTACTTC. Its translation is CASSSERTDYEQYF.

The chain is built from TRBV6-4 and TRBJ1-1, with D tentatively TRBD1 (5 bases). V was cut by 3 bases and J by 5 bases, with 10 bases left in between. This CDR3 comprises 13 residues. Germline V gives CDR1 MRHNA, CDR2 SNTAGT. For the CDR3, the DNA is TGTGCCAGCAGTGAAGTGGGGGGGACTGAAGCTTTCTTT. Its protein is CASSEVGGTEAFF.

The sample holds a few counts of this clonotype. The V gene is TRBV2, the J gene TRBJ2-5; D is possibly TRBD1 (6 bases). The CDR3 is 16 amino acids. Trimming stripped 3 bases from V and 2 bases from J, with 16 bases between. Germline CDR1 SNHLY, CDR2 FYNNEI. The chain's CDR3 is CASSDWVGHRQETQYF. DNA for the CDR3: TGTGCCAGCAGTGATTGGGTGGGACATAGACAAGAGACCCAGTACTTC.

Worth noting for this clonotype: This may stem from a read error, because a much larger clone lies one nucleotide away. V usage is TRBV20-1 and J usage is TRBJ1-5; tentative D call: TRBD1 (5 bases). This CDR3 region has 14 residues. Germline loops: CDR1 DFQATT, CDR2 SNEGSKA (reference sequence). CDR3 in amino acids: CSARDGAENQPPHF. The CDR3 DNA is TGCAGTGCTAGAGACGGGGCAGAGAATCAGCCCCCGCATTTT.

This rearrangement joins TRBV6-2 or TRBV6-3 to TRBJ2-1; 8 positions match TRBD2. The CDR3 has 15 amino acids. Trimming took 5 bases from V and 2 from J; bases not matched to a gene: 5. The germline gives CDR1 MNHEY, CDR2 SVGEGT. CDR3 protein: CASSAGGVAYNEQFF. The CDR3 nucleotides read TGTGCCAGCAGTGCGGGAGGTGTGGCCTACAATGAGCAGTTCTTC.

Many counts were recorded for this clonotype. One junction end does not reproduce the germline sequence, and a read error may be involved. This chain links TRBV20-1 with TRBJ2-1; possibly TRBD1 for D (6 bases). The CDR3 runs to 15 residues. Germline CDR1 is DFQATT and CDR2 is SNEGSKA (reference sequence). The DNA of the CDR3 is TGCAGTGCCAGAGGTCTCAGGGGAACCTACAATGAGCAGTTCTTC. This translates into CSARGLRGTYNEQFF.

This clonotype was detected a few times. J is TRBJ2-3 and V is TRBV20-1, with D possibly matching TRBD2 (5 bases). Germline V gene lookup returns CDR1 DFQATT and CDR2 SNEGSKA (reference sequence). The CDR3 loop spans 15 amino acids. V gave up 5 bases and J gave up 6 bases, with 21 bases separating them. In DNA form, the CDR3 reads TGCAGTGCTGTACTGCCCCTAGCCAACTTGGATACGCAGTATTTT. The encoded protein is CSAVLPLANLDTQYF.

This clonotype was seen only a few times. The chain employs TRBV5-5 and TRBJ2-5; D might be TRBD1 or TRBD2, each matching 6 bases. V was clipped by 0 bases and J by 5 bases, with 14 bases between them. This CDR3 has 15 amino acids. Per germline, CDR1 SGHKS and CDR2 YYEKEE (reference sequence). The CDR3 sequence: CASSLDGQGRETQYF. The CDR3 coding sequence is TGTGCCAGCAGCTTGGACGGGCAGGGGAGGGAGACCCAGTACTTC.

V and J are TRBV11-2 and TRBJ2-7; D uncertain. Germline values: CDR1 SGHAT, CDR2 FQNNGV. V dropped 5 bases and J dropped 6 bases, with 14 bases sitting between them. The CDR3 is 13 residues long. Here the CDR3 DNA reads TGTGCCAGCAGCATCCAACTGTCCGTCGAGCAGTACGTC. Protein product: CASSIQLSVEQYV.